Listed here are 29 T cell receptor beta chains from one sample, sequenced in a study of CD8 T cells in ankylosing spondylitis. Study-wide findings and caveats: Blood from ankylosing spondylitis patients appeared to carry a characteristic eight-variant TCR beta motif.

Their antigens remain unidentified. One entry per CDR3 protein, called by TCRdb with MiXCR from the 5' RACE reads. The sample lists over 600,000 distinct CDR3 sequences, roughly 19% occurring once. Material: blood, either unsorted or a sorted T cell fraction (not recorded which). The receptors stem from a male donor with ankylosing spondylitis.

This chain links TRBV20-1 with TRBJ1-1, with D tentatively TRBD1 (5 bases). Between the trimmed V and J ends, which lost 1 base and 3 bases, there was a span of 15 bases. Per germline, CDR1 DFQATT and CDR2 SNEGSKA (reference sequence). The CDR3 is 15 amino acids. The CDR3 protein is CSARGAGPGDTEAFF. In DNA, the CDR3 is TGCAGTGCTAGAGGTGCGGGACCTGGGGACACTGAAGCTTTCTTT.

The chain is built from TRBV5-1 and TRBJ2-7; TRBD1 matches 7 bases. The CDR3 runs 16 residues. The J segment lost 3 bases and the V segment lost 4 bases, leaving 13 bases of the junction unmatched. Per the germline V gene, CDR1 is SGHRS and CDR2 is YFSETQ. For the CDR3, the DNA is TGCGCCAGCAGCACCACGGACAGGCTAGGGGGCTACGAGCAGTACTTC. Its protein product is CASSTTDRLGGYEQYF.

This clonotype was counted a few times. The rearrangement joins TRBV29-1 to TRBJ2-2, with 8 bases matching TRBD2. Trimming removed 6 bases from V and 8 bases from J; junction bases left unmatched: 2. CDR3 length equals 11 residues. From germline, CDR1 is SQVTM and CDR2 ANQGSEA. CDR3 nucleotide sequence: TGCAGCGTGCGGGGGGATGGGGAGCTGTTTTTT. Protein: CSVRGDGELFF.

This sequence joins TRBV9 and TRBJ1-1; D not certain. Trimming removed 0 bases at V and 6 bases at J, with 12 bases between. Looked up from germline, CDR1 is SGDLS and CDR2 is YYNGEE. The CDR3 runs 14 residues. CDR3 protein: CASSVVVQGSEAFF. CDR3 nucleotide sequence: TGTGCCAGCAGCGTAGTAGTACAAGGCTCTGAAGCTTTCTTT.

The J gene is TRBJ1-2, the V gene TRBV3-1; D is unclear. This CDR3 region has 15 residues. The V gene lost 1 base and the J gene lost 7 bases, with 16 bases spanning the gap. CDR1 and CDR2 (germline): LGHDT, YNNKEL (reference sequence). CDR3 nucleotides: TGTGCCAGCAGCCAAGGCAGAGGCCAAATTCGTGGCTACACCTTC. Translation: CASSQGRGQIRGYTF.

This clonotype came up many times. This chain joins TRBV5-1 and TRBJ2-1; no definite D call. V was cut by 2 bases and J by 5 bases, with 8 bases left in between. The CDR3 is made up of 13 amino acids. Germline V CDR1 and CDR2: SGHRS, YFSETQ. CDR3 protein: CASSFGANNEQFF. CDR3 DNA: TGCGCCAGCAGCTTCGGAGCGAACAATGAGCAGTTCTTC.

The chain uses TRBV9 and TRBJ2-1, with 8 positions matching TRBD1. The V and J ends lost 0 bases and 7 bases, in that order; junction bases with no gene match: 9. The CDR3 is made up of 16 amino acids. Germline values: CDR1 SGDLS, CDR2 YYNGEE. The CDR3 spells CASSVGPETGVNEQFF. The CDR3 coding sequence is TGTGCCAGCAGCGTAGGGCCAGAGACAGGGGTGAATGAGCAGTTCTTC.

The chain uses TRBV11-2 and TRBJ2-7, with D possibly matching TRBD2 (7 bases). V lost 5 bases to trimming and J lost 1 base, with 15 bases between them. Germline V gene data show CDR1 as SGHAT and CDR2 as FQNNGV. CDR3 length: 15 amino acids. The chain's CDR3 is CASSLTRGASYEQYF. CDR3 coding DNA: TGTGCCAGCAGCCTTACCCGGGGGGCTTCCTACGAGCAGTACTTC. Full variable domain (remainder filled in from reference TRBV11-2 and TRBJ2-7): EAGVAQSPRYKIIEKRQSVAFWCNPISGHATLYWYQQILGQGPKLLIQFQNNGVVDDSQLPKDRFSAERLKGVDSTLKIQPAKLEDSAVYLCASSLTRGASYEQYFGPGTRLTVT.

The chain employs TRBV21-1 and TRBJ1-6; the D call of TRBD1 is as the table states it, not checked on the DNA. TRBV21-1 is labeled a pseudogene. This CDR3 is built from 15 residues. CDR3 loop: CASSKDSGGWSPLHF. The CDR3 DNA reads as TGTGCCAGCAGCAAAGATTCGGGGGGTTGGTCACCCCTCCACTTT.

A few counts support this clonotype. The chain has TRBV10-3 and TRBJ1-6, with D unresolved. The CDR3 totals 14 residues. CDR1 and CDR2 from the germline V gene are ENHRY and SYGVKD. V lost 7 bases to trimming and J lost 0 bases, with 7 bases between them. The CDR3 loop reads CAITASSYNSPLHF. The CDR3 DNA follows: TGTGCCATCACTGCTAGCTCCTATAATTCACCCCTCCACTTT.

In this sample, this clonotype turned up a few times. This sequence joins TRBV28 and TRBJ2-7; perhaps TRBD1 as D (5 bases). The V end lost 7 bases, the J end lost 2 bases, and 15 bases lay between the germline ends. The germline CDR1 and CDR2 sequences are MDHEN and SYDVKM. The CDR3 covers 14 residues. The CDR3 DNA reads as TGTGCCAGCATGGTAGGCAGGGCCCCCTACGAGCAGTACTTC. It translates to CASMVGRAPYEQYF. The entire variable domain, with the rest obtained from reference TRBV28 and TRBJ2-7, is as follows: DVKVTQSSRYLVKRTGEKVFLECVQDMDHENMFWYRQDPGLGLRLIYFSYDVKMKEKGDIPEGYSVSREKKERFSLILESASTNQTSMYLCASMVGRAPYEQYFGPGTRLTVT.

This clonotype occurred a few times. The chain employs TRBV20-1 and TRBJ2-7, with D maybe TRBD2 (5 bases). Looked up from germline, CDR1 is DFQATT and CDR2 is SNEGSKA (reference sequence). With 6 bases removed from V and 3 bases from J, the gap between germline ends came to 18 bases. The CDR3 contains 14 residues. As DNA, the CDR3 is TGCAGTGCCACCGGACTCTCCTACGTCTACGAGCAGTACTTC. Protein sequence: CSATGLSYVYEQYF.

V usage is TRBV2 and J usage is TRBJ2-1; D not certain. Germline CDR1 is SNHLY and CDR2 is FYNNEI. V gave up 6 bases and J gave up 3 bases, with 12 bases separating them. CDR3 size: 14 residues. CDR3 protein: CASRSETYYNEQFF. DNA for the CDR3: TGTGCCAGCAGGTCAGAAACCTACTACAATGAGCAGTTCTTC.

The chain joins TRBV5-6 to TRBJ2-7, with 13 bases lining up with TRBD2. From germline, CDR1 is SGHDT and CDR2 YYEEEE. The junction had 4 bases not matched to a gene; V was cut back by 4 bases and J by 0 bases. The CDR3 has 16 amino acids. For the CDR3, the DNA is TGTGCCAGCAGCCTACGGACTAGCGGGGGCTCCTACGAGCAGTACTTC. It translates to CASSLRTSGGSYEQYF.

The rearrangement uses TRBV20-1 and TRBJ2-7; D tentatively fits TRBD1 or TRBD2 (5 bases each). V was clipped by 6 bases and J by 3 bases, with 18 bases between them. Germline lookup yields CDR1 DFQATT and CDR2 SNEGSKA (reference sequence). The CDR3 runs to 14 residues. CDR3 DNA sequence: TGCAGTGCCGTGGGGGTTGCCTTTGGCTACGAGCAGTACTTC. Protein product: CSAVGVAFGYEQYF.

The sample holds a few counts of this clonotype. The chain is built from TRBV5-8 and TRBJ1-1; D ambiguous. V lost 5 bases and J 7 bases, leaving 18 bases between the germline ends. This CDR3 comprises 14 residues. Germline values: CDR1 SGHTS, CDR2 YDEGEE. CDR3 sequence (DNA): TGTGCCAGCAGGGGTGGCAGGCTCGCTGGTGAAGCTTTCTTT. Translation gives CASRGGRLAGEAFF.

CDR3: CASSHSGSRVLEESYNEQFF. The DNA of the CDR3 is TGTGCCAGCAGCCATAGCGGGAGTCGTGTGCTAGAGGAATCCTACAATGAGCAGTTCTTC. The V call is TRBV11-1, the J call TRBJ2-1, with 9 bases matching TRBD2. V shed 5 bases and J 1 base; nucleotides not matched to a gene: 18. Germline CDR1 SGHAT, CDR2 FQDESV (reference sequence). The CDR3 contains 20 residues.

This clonotype was detected a few times. The CDR3 loop is CAISEPGLAAYNEQFF. Here the CDR3 DNA reads TGTGCCATCAGTGAGCCCGGACTAGCGGCCTACAATGAGCAGTTCTTC. The rearrangement links TRBV10-3 to TRBJ2-1, with 10 bases that match TRBD2. CDR1 and CDR2 (germline): ENHRY, SYGVKD. This CDR3 spans 16 amino acids. The V segment lost 2 bases and the J segment 2 bases; nucleotides outside the gene matches: 3.

This chain connects TRBV3-1 to TRBJ2-5; no clear D. CDR3 size: 14 residues. The germline V gene has CDR1 LGHDT and CDR2 YNNKEL (reference sequence). The V end lost 1 base, the J end lost 5 bases, and 11 bases lay between the germline ends. CDR3 coding DNA: TGTGCCAGCAGCCAAGGCCTGCCCGGGGAGACCCAGTACTTC. This codes for CASSQGLPGETQYF.

The chain recombines TRBV29-1 with TRBJ2-7; 7 bases align to TRBD1. The length of the CDR3 is 13 residues. V gave up 6 bases and J gave up 4 bases; unmatched junction bases: 9. Germline CDR1 and CDR2: SQVTM and ANQGSEA. The CDR3 nucleotides are TGCAGCGTCTCCGGGACAGACCTATACGAGCAGTACTTC. Protein product: CSVSGTDLYEQYF.

This clonotype was seen only a few times. The CDR3 here is CASSGMTGTLAKNIQYF. Here the CDR3 DNA reads TGTGCCAGCAGTGGAATGACCGGGACCCTAGCCAAAAACATTCAGTACTTC. The chain has TRBV6-1 and TRBJ2-4, with D possibly being TRBD1 or TRBD2 (5 bases each). Germline-derived CDR1 and CDR2 are MNHNS and SASEGT. This CDR3 is 17 amino acids long. V was pared by 4 bases and J by 0 bases, with 16 bases between.

This clonotype was seen more than once but under ten times. The CDR3 spells CASSLVGEGSYGYTF. The CDR3 nucleotides read TGTGCCAGCAGTTTGGTTGGGGAGGGAAGCTATGGCTACACCTTC. The chain joins TRBV27 to TRBJ1-2; unclear D gene. The CDR3 has 15 residues. V gave up 3 bases and J gave up 4 bases, with 15 bases separating them. Germline V CDR1 and CDR2: MNHEY, SMNVEV (reference sequence).

The V call is TRBV7-9, the J call TRBJ2-1; a weak D match, TRBD1 (6 bases). Between the trimmed V and J ends, which lost 0 bases and 8 bases, there was a span of 8 bases. CDR1 SEHNR and CDR2 FQNEAQ come from the germline V gene (reference sequence). The CDR3 runs 13 residues. In DNA, the CDR3 is TGTGCCAGCAGCTTAGCGAAGGGGGATGAGCAGTTCTTC. Protein sequence: CASSLAKGDEQFF.

Here the CDR3 reads CASSTHKSGSADTQYF. The CDR3 coding sequence is TGTGCCAGCAGCACCCACAAGAGCGGGAGTGCAGATACGCAGTATTTT. This chain connects TRBV9 to TRBJ2-3; TRBD2 aligns across 8 bases. Trimming cost V 4 bases and J 4 bases; bases outside gene matches: 11. Germline lookup yields CDR1 SGDLS and CDR2 YYNGEE. This CDR3 is built from 16 residues.

This clonotype was seen many times. V is TRBV12-3 or TRBV12-4 and J is TRBJ1-1, with TRBD1 matching over 10 bases. The CDR3 has 15 amino acids. The V gene end was trimmed by 5 bases and the J gene end by 11 bases; junction bases not matched to a gene: 14. The CDR3 sequence: CASSPEGQGFVVAFF. Written as DNA, the CDR3 is TGTGCCAGCAGTCCCGAGGGACAGGGGTTCGTCGTGGCTTTCTTT.

This clonotype was recorded many times. J is TRBJ2-3 and V is TRBV7-8; D remains unclear. CDR3 length equals 16 residues. Trimming took 3 bases from V and 6 from J, leaving 19 bases between them. Germline values: CDR1 SGHVS, CDR2 FQNEAQ. Here the CDR3 DNA reads TGTGCCAGCAGCTTTCGGTCCCTCTATACACGGGATACGCAGTATTTT. Protein: CASSFRSLYTRDTQYF.

The rearrangement joins TRBV11-2 to TRBJ2-5; TRBD2 aligns across 7 bases. With V trimmed by 3 bases and J by 3 bases, 4 bases remained unmatched. This CDR3 region has 14 residues. Per germline, CDR1 SGHAT and CDR2 FQNNGV. In DNA form, the CDR3 reads TGTGCCAGCAGCTTCGGGACTAAAGAAGAGACCCAGTACTTC. Amino acid sequence: CASSFGTKEETQYF.

The CDR3 reads CASSFEGQAYEQYF. CDR3 nucleotides: TGCGCCAGCAGCTTTGAAGGACAAGCCTACGAGCAGTACTTC. The chain couples TRBV5-1 to TRBJ2-7; a possible D gene is TRBD1 (5 bases). V lost 2 bases, J lost 2 bases, and 11 bases lay in between. The CDR3 is made up of 14 amino acids. Germline V gives CDR1 SGHRS, CDR2 YFSETQ.

V and J are TRBV3-1 and TRBJ2-1, with TRBD2 identical over 8 bases. This CDR3 has 15 residues. Germline V gives CDR1 LGHDT, CDR2 YNNKEL (reference sequence). Trimming took 4 bases from V and 5 from J; bases not matched to a gene: 7. CDR3 sequence (DNA): TGTGCCAGCAGCCTCCGGACTAGCCCTAACAATGAGCAGTTCTTC. This codes for CASSLRTSPNNEQFF.